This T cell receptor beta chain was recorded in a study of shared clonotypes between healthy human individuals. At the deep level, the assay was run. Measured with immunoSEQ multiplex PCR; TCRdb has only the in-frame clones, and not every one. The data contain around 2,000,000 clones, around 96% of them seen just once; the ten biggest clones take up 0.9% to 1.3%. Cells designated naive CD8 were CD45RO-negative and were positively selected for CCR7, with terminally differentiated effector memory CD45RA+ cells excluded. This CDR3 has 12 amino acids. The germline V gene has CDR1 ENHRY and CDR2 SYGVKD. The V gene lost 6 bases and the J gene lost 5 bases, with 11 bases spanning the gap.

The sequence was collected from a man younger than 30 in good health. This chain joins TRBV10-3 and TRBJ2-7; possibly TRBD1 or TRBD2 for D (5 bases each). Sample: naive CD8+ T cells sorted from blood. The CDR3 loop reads CAIRGVEHEQYF. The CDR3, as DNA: TGTGCCATCAGGGGGGTTGAGCACGAGCAGTACTTC.